The T cell receptor beta chain under discussion was sequenced for a study of T cell changes during pregnancy in multiple sclerosis. Sequencing used immunoSEQ multiplex PCR; TCRdb keeps in-frame clones, though not all of them. The table shows about 92,000 clones, with 94% occurring only once. After removal of 4 bases from V and 3 bases from J, the junction contained 4 bases not matched to a gene. The CDR3 is 15 residues long. CDR1 is LNHDA and CDR2 is SQIVND in the germline V gene (reference sequence). Sequenced material: peripheral blood, taken in the third trimester of pregnancy. The chain recombines TRBV19 with TRBJ2-5; 11 bases agree with TRBD2. This receptor was obtained from a female donor with multiple sclerosis, enrolled in a pregnancy study. The CDR3 nucleotides read TGTGCCAGTAGTAAAGCTAGCGGGAGGAAAGAGACCCAGTACTTC. Its protein product is CASSKASGRKETQYF.